This TCR beta chain is from a study of blood T cells in healthy people across ages (dated by TCRdb to the mid-2010s). In the study overall: In model experiments, template switching captured about one uniquely barcoded TCR beta cDNA molecule for every two T cells. The donors were split into four age groups: young (average 16 years), middle-aged (over 35), aged (more than 60) and long-lived (over 75). For two donors (one aged 18 to 30 and one aged 80 or older), the study analyzed two additional independent replicas of 1 million unique cDNA reads from the same blood draw. Donors of different ages were randomly distributed across sequencing lanes to avoid experimental bias. Using deep sequencing normalized with unique cDNA molecular identifiers, the study measured how TCR beta repertoire diversity changes with age.

The roughly 39 donors, aged about 6 to 100 years, were systemically healthy Caucasian individuals from Russia. About 10 milliliters of peripheral blood were drawn from each donor into EDTA-treated Vacutainer tubes. PBMCs were isolated by Ficoll-Paque density-gradient centrifugation, with at least 6.5 million obtained per sample. Trizol reagent was used to extract total RNA from PBMCs, with at least 5 micrograms per sample. The percentages of naive CD45RAhigh/CD27high T cells were determined by flow cytometry on a PBMC aliquot from every donor. A few counts support this clonotype. Its antigen is currently not known. One base away there is no much larger clone; base qualities are not given. The library was generated by 5' RACE. Sequenced using an Illumina HiSeq 2500. A second PCR of about 6 to 11 cycles was performed with a sample-barcoded 5' primer and a J-beta primer mix. A unique molecular identifier was introduced onto each TCR beta cDNA molecule by a template-switch 5' adaptor carrying 12 random nucleotides. At least 2.5 million CDR3-containing paired-end reads were obtained from each sample. First-strand cDNA was synthesized from all RNA with the Mint cDNA synthesis kit, primed by a TRBC-specific oligonucleotide. After uracil-DNA glycosylase treatment, a first 18-cycle PCR used universal primers M1SS and BC2_uni_R on all cDNA. In the source study's methods: For normalization, 1 million high-quality reads were randomly selected from each sample, with every read carrying a distinct molecular identifier. Reads with shared molecular identifiers were discarded instead of being binned into consensus sequences. CDR3 identification, clonotype clustering and error correction used MiTCR with a Q25 quality threshold and the strictest error-elimination algorithm. A nonparametric unseen species model with Euler transformation was used to estimate a lower bound on total TCR beta diversity. TCRdb trimmed the raw reads at Q25, called clones with MiXCR and kept productive beta chains. Rows are unified per CDR3 protein, each entry keeping the most common DNA and genes. The V and J calls come from TCRdb's annotation, not from the publication. The sample table contains over 950,000 distinct CDR3 sequences; only one count was recorded for more than 30% of them. The ten largest account for roughly 13% of the sample.

What the authors observed across the whole study: Estimates of total diversity based on one million sequenced T cells were regarded as lower bounds and as underestimates. Because donor CMV infection status was unknown, age-related changes in expanded clonotypes were potentially confounded. Observed TCR beta diversity correlated strongly with the percentage of naive T cells measured by flow cytometry. As age increased, observed TCR beta diversity per million T cells dropped in a roughly linear way, and a significant reduction was already evident by age around 41. Bulk unsorted PBMC profiling prevented conclusive comparison of naive and antigen-experienced compartments. Compared with the aged group, more naive CD4+ T cells, fewer expanded clones and increased TCR diversity were shown by the long-lived group, suggesting age selection.

This receptor was obtained from a man aged 18-30 years in good health. The sample comprised blood.

The CDR3: CASSLDRKEQFF. In nucleotides, the sequence is TGTGCCAGCAGCTTGGACAGAAAAGAGCAGTTCTTC. Recombination joined TRBV11-2 with TRBJ2-1; matching of 6 bases hints at TRBD1 as the D gene. The CDR3, from cysteine to phenylalanine, totals 12 residues. Only the CDR3 region is kept as DNA, spanning 36 bases read in frame from base 1. The germline V gene yields SGHAT for CDR1 and FQNNGV for CDR2. V lost 3 bases and J lost 10 bases; the stretch between them is 10 bases long.